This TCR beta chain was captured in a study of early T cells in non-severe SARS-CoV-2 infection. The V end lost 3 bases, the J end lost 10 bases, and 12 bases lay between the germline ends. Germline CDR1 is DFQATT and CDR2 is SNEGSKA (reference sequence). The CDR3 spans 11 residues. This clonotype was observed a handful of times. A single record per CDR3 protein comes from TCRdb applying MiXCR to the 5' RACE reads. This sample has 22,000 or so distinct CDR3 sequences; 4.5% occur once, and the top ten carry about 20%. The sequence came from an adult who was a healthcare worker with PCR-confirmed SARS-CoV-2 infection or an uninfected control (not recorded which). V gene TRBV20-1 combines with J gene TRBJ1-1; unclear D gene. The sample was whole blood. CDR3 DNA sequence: TGCAGTGCTAGTCCTGGGTCGGGAGCTTTCTTT. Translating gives CSASPGSGAFF.